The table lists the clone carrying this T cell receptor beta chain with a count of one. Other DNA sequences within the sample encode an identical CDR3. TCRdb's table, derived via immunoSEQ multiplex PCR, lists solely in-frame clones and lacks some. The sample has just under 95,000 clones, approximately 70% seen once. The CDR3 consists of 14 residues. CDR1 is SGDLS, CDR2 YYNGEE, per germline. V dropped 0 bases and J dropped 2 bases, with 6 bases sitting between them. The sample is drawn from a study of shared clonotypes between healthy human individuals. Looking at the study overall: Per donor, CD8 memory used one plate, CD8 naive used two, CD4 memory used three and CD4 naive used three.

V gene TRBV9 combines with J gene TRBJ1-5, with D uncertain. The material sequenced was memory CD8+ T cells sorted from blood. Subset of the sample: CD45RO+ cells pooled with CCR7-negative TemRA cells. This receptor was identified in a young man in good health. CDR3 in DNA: TGTGCCAGCAGCGTAGGAGGAGGCAATCAGCCCCAGCATTTT. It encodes CASSVGGGNQPQHF.